This T cell receptor (beta chain) was sequenced during a study of control samples from healthy donors and cancer patients (TCRdb year 2020). Worth noting for this clone: Its binding antigen is unknown.

Receptor libraries were prepared by the immunoSEQ multiplex PCR assay. Not all clones reach the TCRdb copy of this immuneACCESS table, which keeps in-frame sequences only. Checked studies attribute under half of the gap to unresolved V genes and leave the rest unexplained. The sample's clone listing holds 150,000 to 200,000 clones. The ten largest account for roughly 2% of the sample. According to the germline V gene, CDR1 reads WSHSY and CDR2 reads SAAADI. Its CDR3 holds 12 amino acids, cysteine through phenylalanine. The kept DNA is CDR3 alone, 36 bases in frame from the first base. V gives up 2 bases and J gives up 5 bases, and the segment between their germline ends measures 6 bases.

Sequenced: blood. Rearrangement joined TRBV10-2 to TRBJ2-5; too little of a D gene remains to name it. This receptor was identified in a woman aged 25 to 39 in good health. DNA sequence: TGCGCCAGCAGTGAGAGTTTCGAGACCCAGTACTTC. Its protein is CASSESFETQYF.